This TCR beta chain was sequenced during a study of blood T cell repertoires in COVID-19. About the study: COVID-19 samples, acute and convalescent, were from the United States, Italy and Spain. PBMCs, B-cell-depleted T cells, or T cells provided the cDNA or gDNA that made up the material.

Germline V gives CDR1 MNHEY, CDR2 SMNVEV (reference sequence). CDR3 size: 13 residues. The V and J ends lost 4 bases and 4 bases respectively, with 10 bases between them. As processed by the authors: Reference gene primer amplification gave nucleated cell count estimates. The table came from immunoSEQ multiplex PCR; TCRdb's copy has only in-frame clones and leaves some out. V, J and clone size are taken as reported in that table, and D and trimming were inferred from the DNA itself. This table holds 300,000 or so clones, 70% to 90% found once. The source material was peripheral blood. The chain employs TRBV27 and TRBJ1-1, with TRBD1 as a possible D gene (5 bases). This TCR came from a woman between 50 and 59 years old who had recovered from COVID-19. The CDR3 loop is CASSSGGVTEAFF. CDR3 bases: TGTGCCAGCAGTTCTGGAGGGGTCACTGAAGCTTTCTTT.